The 5 T cell receptor beta chains presented below share a single source sample, sequenced in a study of OX40 agonist ivuxolimab in advanced cancers. The assay was immunoSEQ multiplex PCR, and TCRdb's table has in-frame clones only and misses some. The sample includes almost 45,000 clones, over 75% of them seen just once. The specimen comprised CD4+ or CD8+ T cells sorted from blood, sampled in a trial of the OX40 agonist ivuxolimab. These receptors were collected from an adult with an advanced solid tumor such as melanoma, head and neck, liver or kidney cancer.

V and J are TRBV10-3 and TRBJ2-2, with a tentative D call TRBD1 (6 bases). The V end lost 2 bases, the J end lost 8 bases, and 12 bases lay between the germline ends. The CDR3 is 14 residues long. Germline V gene sequence: CDR1 ENHRY, CDR2 SYGVKD. CDR3 sequence (DNA): TGTGCCATCAGTGAGCGGACAGCCCCGGGGGAGCTGTTTTTT. It codes for CAISERTAPGELFF.

For the CDR3, the DNA is TGTGCCAGCAGCCCCGGCGGGGAGCAGTTCTTC. Residues: CASSPGGEQFF. The genes are TRBV5-4 and TRBJ2-1; D possibly corresponds to TRBD2 (5 bases). The V end lost 4 bases, the J end lost 10 bases, and 9 bases lay between the germline ends. The CDR3 is 11 residues long. Germline CDR1 reads SGHNT; CDR2 reads YYREEE (reference sequence).

The chain uses TRBV7-2 and TRBJ2-7; D assignment may be TRBD1 or TRBD2 (5 bases each). Trimming pared 1 base from V and 3 bases from J, leaving 16 bases between. This CDR3 spans 16 amino acids. Germline lookup yields CDR1 SGHTA and CDR2 FQGNSA. The CDR3 DNA reads as TGTGCCAGCAGCTTAGAAGGGGAGACAGACCACTACGAGCAGTACGTC. Protein: CASSLEGETDHYEQYV.

The rearrangement joins TRBV7-2 to TRBJ2-1, with D perhaps assigned TRBD1 or TRBD2 (5 bases each). Germline CDR1 and CDR2: SGHTA and FQGNSA. V lost 2 bases to trimming and J lost 8 bases, with 10 bases between them. The CDR3 consists of 13 residues. The CDR3: CASSLTGADEQFF. In DNA form, the CDR3 reads TGTGCCAGCAGCTTAACCGGGGCCGATGAGCAGTTCTTC.

This clone was counted only a few times. The V gene is TRBV27, the J gene TRBJ1-2; D might be TRBD1 (6 bases). Per the germline V gene, CDR1 is MNHEY and CDR2 is SMNVEV (reference sequence). The CDR3 runs to 13 residues. V lost 3 bases to trimming and J lost 7 bases, with 12 bases between them. Here the CDR3 reads CASSFTGLGGYTF. Here the CDR3 DNA reads TGTGCCAGCAGTTTCACAGGGCTGGGTGGCTACACCTTC.